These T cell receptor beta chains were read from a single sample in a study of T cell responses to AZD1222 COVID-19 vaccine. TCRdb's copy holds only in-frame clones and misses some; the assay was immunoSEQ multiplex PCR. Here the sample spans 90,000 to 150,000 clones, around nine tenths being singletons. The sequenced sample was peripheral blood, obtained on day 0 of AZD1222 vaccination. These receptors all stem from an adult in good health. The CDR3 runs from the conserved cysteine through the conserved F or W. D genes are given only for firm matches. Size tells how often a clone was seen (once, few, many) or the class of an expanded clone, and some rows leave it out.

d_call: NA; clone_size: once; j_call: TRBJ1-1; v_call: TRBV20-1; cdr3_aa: CSASEAFF; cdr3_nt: TGCAGTGCCAGTGAAGCTTTCTTT
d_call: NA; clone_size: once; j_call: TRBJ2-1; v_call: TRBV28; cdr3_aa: CASSGAGSLHEQFF; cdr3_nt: TGTGCCAGCAGCGGGGCAGGGTCACTCCATGAGCAGTTCTTC
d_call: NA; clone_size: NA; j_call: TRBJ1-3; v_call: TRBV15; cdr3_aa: CATSRVGRYSGNTIYF; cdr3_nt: TGTGCCACCAGCAGAGTTGGCAGGTACTCTGGAAACACCATATATTTT
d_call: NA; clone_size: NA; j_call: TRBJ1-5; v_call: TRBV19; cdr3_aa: CASSGAGRPQHF; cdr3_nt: TGTGCCAGTAGTGGAGCAGGGAGGCCCCAGCATTTT
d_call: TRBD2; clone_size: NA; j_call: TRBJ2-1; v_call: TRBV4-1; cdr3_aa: CASSHPGLAGGPSRDEQFF; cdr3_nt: TGCGCCAGCAGCCACCCGGGACTAGCGGGAGGGCCCTCGCGGGATGAGCAGTTCTTC
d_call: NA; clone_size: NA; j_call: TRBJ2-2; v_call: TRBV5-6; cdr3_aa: CASSSQTLDRSDTGELFF; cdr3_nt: TGTGCCAGCAGCTCCCAAACACTTGACAGGAGCGACACCGGGGAGCTGTTTTTT
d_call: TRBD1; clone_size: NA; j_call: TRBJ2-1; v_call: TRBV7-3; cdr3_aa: CASSLGAFQGANEQFF; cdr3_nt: TGTGCCAGCAGCTTAGGGGCCTTTCAGGGGGCCAATGAGCAGTTCTTC
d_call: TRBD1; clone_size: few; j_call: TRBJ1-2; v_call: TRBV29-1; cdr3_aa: CSATGTGGSGYTF; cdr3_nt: TGCAGCGCCACCGGGACAGGGGGCAGTGGCTACACCTTC
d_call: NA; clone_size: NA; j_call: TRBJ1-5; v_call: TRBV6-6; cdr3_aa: CASSWGQVSNQPQHF; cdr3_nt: TGTGCCAGCAGTTGGGGGCAGGTTAGCAATCAGCCCCAGCATTTT
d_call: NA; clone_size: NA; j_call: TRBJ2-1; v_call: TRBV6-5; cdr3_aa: CASSMVRSSYNEQFF; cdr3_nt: TGTGCCAGCAGTATGGTACGTAGCTCCTACAATGAGCAGTTCTTC
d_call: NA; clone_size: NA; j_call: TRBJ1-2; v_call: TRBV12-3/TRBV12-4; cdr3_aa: CASAGGDYGYTF; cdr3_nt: TGTGCCAGCGCCGGAGGCGACTATGGCTACACCTTC
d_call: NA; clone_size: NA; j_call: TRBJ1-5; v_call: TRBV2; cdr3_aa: CASSPNGGNQPQHF; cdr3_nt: TGTGCCAGCAGCCCCAATGGGGGCAATCAGCCCCAGCATTTT
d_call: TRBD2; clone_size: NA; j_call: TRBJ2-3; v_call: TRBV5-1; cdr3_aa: CASSAGTSQRTDTQYF; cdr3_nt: TGCGCCAGCAGCGCGGGGACTAGCCAACGCACAGATACGCAGTATTTT
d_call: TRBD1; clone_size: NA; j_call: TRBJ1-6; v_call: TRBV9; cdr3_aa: CASSADPARQGNPPLHF; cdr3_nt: TGTGCCAGCAGCGCCGACCCCGCGCGACAGGGTAACCCACCCCTCCACTTT
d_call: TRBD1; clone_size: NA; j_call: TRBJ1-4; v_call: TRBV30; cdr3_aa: CAWGTGKNEKLFF; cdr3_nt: TGTGCCTGGGGGACAGGGAAAAATGAAAAACTGTTTTTT
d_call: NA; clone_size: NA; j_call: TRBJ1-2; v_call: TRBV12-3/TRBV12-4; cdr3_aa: CASSKGGDYGYTF; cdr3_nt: TGTGCCAGCTCCAAAGGAGGGGACTATGGCTACACCTTC
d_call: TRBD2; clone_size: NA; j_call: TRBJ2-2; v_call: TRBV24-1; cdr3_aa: CATSDGSRGVSAGELFF; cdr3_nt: TGTGCCACCAGTGACGGGTCCCGGGGGGTGTCAGCCGGGGAGCTGTTTTTT
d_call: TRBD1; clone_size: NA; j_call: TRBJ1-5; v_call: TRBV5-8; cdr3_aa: CASSPYRGSFQPQHF; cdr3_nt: TGTGCCAGCAGCCCTTACAGGGGTAGTTTTCAGCCCCAGCATTTT
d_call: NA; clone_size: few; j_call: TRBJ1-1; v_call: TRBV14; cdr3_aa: CASSLTELTEAFF; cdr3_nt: TGTGCCAGCAGCCTTACAGAGCTCACTGAAGCTTTCTTT
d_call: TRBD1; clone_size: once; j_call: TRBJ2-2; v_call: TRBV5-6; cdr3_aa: CASSWGQGAGTGELFF; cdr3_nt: TGTGCCAGCAGCTGGGGACAGGGGGCGGGCACCGGGGAGCTGTTTTTT
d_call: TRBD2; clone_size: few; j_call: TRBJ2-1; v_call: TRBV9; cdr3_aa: CASSVVSGSRENEQFF; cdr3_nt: TGTGCCAGCAGCGTAGTTAGCGGGAGTCGGGAAAATGAGCAGTTCTTC
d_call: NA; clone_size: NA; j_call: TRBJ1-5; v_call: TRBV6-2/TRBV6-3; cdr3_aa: CASSYAGWGSNQPQHF; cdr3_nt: TGTGCCAGCAGTTACGCAGGTTGGGGCTCCAATCAGCCCCAGCATTTT
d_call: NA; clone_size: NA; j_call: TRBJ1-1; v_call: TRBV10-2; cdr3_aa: CASSDDVRNTEAFF; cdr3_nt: TGCGCCAGCAGTGATGATGTTCGGAACACTGAAGCTTTCTTT
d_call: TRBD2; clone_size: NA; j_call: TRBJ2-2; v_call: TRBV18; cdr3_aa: CASSPLGTSGTFANTGELFF; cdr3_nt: TGTGCCAGCTCCCCCCTAGGGACTAGCGGGACTTTCGCGAACACCGGGGAGCTGTTTTTT
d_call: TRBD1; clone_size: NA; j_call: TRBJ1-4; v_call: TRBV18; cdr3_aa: CASSPQDRDEKLFF; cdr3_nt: TGTGCCAGCTCACCCCAGGACAGGGACGAAAAACTGTTTTTT
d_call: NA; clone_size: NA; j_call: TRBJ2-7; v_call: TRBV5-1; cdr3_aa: CASSRTLANEQYF; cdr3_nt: TGCGCCAGCAGCCGGACTCTAGCGAACGAGCAGTACTTC
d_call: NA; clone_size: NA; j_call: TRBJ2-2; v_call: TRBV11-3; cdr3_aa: CASSLGGESTGELFF; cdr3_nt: TGTGCCAGCAGCTTGGGGGGAGAGAGCACCGGGGAGCTGTTTTTT
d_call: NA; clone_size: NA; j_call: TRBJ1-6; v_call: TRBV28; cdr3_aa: CASVQGTPEGSPLHF; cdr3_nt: TGTGCCAGCGTCCAGGGGACCCCTGAGGGTTCACCCCTCCACTTT
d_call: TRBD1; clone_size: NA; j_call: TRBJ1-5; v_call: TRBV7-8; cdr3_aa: CASSLTGEQPQHF; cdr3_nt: TGTGCCAGCAGCTTGACAGGGGAACAGCCCCAGCATTTT
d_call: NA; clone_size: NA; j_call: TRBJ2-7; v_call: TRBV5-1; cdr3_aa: CASRLVTGRYEQYF; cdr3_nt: TGCGCCAGCAGATTAGTGACAGGGAGGTACGAGCAGTACTTC
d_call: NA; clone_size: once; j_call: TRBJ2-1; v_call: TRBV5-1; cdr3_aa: CASSLIADNEQFF; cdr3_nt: TGCGCCAGCAGCTTAATAGCAGACAATGAGCAGTTCTTC
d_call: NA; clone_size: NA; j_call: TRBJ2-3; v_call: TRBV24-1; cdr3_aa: CATSDYGSGTDTQYF; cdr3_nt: TGTGCCACCAGTGATTATGGTAGCGGTACAGATACGCAGTATTTT
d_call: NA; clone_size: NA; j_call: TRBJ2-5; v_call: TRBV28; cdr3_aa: CASTPGVVETQYF; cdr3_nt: TGTGCCAGCACCCCTGGGGTGGTAGAGACCCAGTACTTC
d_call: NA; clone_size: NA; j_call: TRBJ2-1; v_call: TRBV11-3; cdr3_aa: CASSSLTSGYNEQFF; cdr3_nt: TGTGCCAGCAGCTCACTTACCTCGGGGTACAATGAGCAGTTCTTC
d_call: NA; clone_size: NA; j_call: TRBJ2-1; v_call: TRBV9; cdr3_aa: CASSYDFYNEQFF; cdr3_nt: TGTGCCAGCAGCTACGACTTTTACAATGAGCAGTTCTTC
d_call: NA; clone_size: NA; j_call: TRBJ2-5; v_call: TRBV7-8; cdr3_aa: CASHTSGATQETQYF; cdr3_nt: TGTGCCAGCCACACTTCAGGAGCGACTCAAGAGACCCAGTACTTC
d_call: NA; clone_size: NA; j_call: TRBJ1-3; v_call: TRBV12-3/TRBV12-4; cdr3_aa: CASIIGGNTIYF; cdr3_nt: TGTGCCAGCATCATAGGTGGAAACACCATATATTTT
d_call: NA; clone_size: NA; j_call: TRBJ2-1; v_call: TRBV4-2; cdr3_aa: CASSQDFPSSYNEQFF; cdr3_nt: TGTGCCAGCAGCCAAGATTTCCCGAGCTCCTACAATGAGCAGTTCTTC
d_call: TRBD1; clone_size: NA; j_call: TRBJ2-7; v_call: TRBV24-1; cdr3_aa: CATSAGNRGEGYEQYF; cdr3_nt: TGTGCCACCAGTGCCGGGAACAGGGGTGAAGGCTACGAGCAGTACTTC
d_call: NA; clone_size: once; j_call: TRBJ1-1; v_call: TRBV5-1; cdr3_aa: CASSVRTGMNTEAFF; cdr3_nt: TGCGCCAGCAGCGTGAGGACGGGCATGAACACTGAAGCTTTCTTT
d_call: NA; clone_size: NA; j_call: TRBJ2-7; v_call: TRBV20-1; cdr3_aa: CSAPQGWEQYF; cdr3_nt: TGCAGTGCTCCGCAGGGGTGGGAGCAGTACTTC
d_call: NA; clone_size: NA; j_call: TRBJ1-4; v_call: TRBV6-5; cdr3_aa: CASRLRTTNEKLFF; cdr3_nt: TGTGCCAGCAGACTCCGCACCACTAATGAAAAACTGTTTTTT
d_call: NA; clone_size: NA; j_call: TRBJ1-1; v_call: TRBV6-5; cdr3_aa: CASKPEWGNTEAFF; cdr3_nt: TGTGCCAGCAAACCAGAGTGGGGGAACACTGAAGCTTTCTTT
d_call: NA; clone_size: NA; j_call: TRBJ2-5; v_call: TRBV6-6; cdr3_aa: CASSYDRYQETQYF; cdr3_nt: TGTGCCAGCAGTTACGACAGGTACCAAGAGACCCAGTACTTC
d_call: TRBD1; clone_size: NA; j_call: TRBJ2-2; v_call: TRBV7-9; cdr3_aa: CASSLGTGRVGELFF; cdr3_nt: TGTGCCAGCAGCTTAGGGACAGGGCGCGTCGGGGAGCTGTTTTTT
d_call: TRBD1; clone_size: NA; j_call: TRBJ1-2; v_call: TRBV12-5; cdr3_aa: CASGLVVAAGFQGVDGYTF; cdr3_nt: TGTGCTAGTGGTTTGGTTGTCGCCGCAGGGTTTCAGGGGGTAGATGGCTACACCTTC
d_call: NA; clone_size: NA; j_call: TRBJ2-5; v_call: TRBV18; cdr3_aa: CASSSQRETQYF; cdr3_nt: TGTGCCAGCTCCTCCCAGCGAGAGACCCAGTACTTC
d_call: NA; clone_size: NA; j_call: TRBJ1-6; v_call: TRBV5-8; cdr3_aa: CASSYDRLHNSPLHF; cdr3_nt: TGTGCCAGCAGCTACGACAGGCTCCATAATTCACCCCTCCACTTT
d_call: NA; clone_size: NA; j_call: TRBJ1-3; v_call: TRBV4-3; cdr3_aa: CASSQAQGGNTIYF; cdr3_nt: TGCGCCAGCAGCCAAGCCCAGGGTGGAAACACCATATATTTT
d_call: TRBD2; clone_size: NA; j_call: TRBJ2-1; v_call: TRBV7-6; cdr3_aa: CASSSGTSGRYYNEQFF; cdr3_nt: TGTGCCAGCAGCTCAGGGACTAGCGGGAGATATTACAATGAGCAGTTCTTC
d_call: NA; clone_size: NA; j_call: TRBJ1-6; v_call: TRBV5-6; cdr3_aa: CASSLRSALGGSPLHF; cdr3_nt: TGTGCCAGCAGCTTGCGGTCTGCCTTAGGGGGGTCACCCCTCCACTTT
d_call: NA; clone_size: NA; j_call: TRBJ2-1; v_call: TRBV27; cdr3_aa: CASSLRLARNEQFF; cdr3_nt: TGTGCCAGCAGCCTTAGGCTAGCGAGGAATGAGCAGTTCTTC
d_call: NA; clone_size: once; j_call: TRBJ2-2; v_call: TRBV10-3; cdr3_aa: CAVRRNTGELFF; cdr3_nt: TGTGCCGTTCGGAGAAACACCGGGGAGCTGTTTTTT
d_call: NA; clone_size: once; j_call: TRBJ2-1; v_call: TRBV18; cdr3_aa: CASSLGTRWDEQFF; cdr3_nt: TGTGCCAGCTCACTGGGGACCCGGTGGGATGAGCAGTTCTTC
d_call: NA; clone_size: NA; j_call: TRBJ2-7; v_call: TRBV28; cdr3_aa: CASSNWSYEQYF; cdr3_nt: TGTGCCAGCAGCAACTGGAGCTACGAGCAGTACTTC
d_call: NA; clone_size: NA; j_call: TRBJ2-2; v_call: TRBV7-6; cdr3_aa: CASSLMTSIRSVNTGELFF; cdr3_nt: TGTGCCAGCAGCTTAATGACTAGTATCCGATCAGTGAACACCGGGGAGCTGTTTTTT
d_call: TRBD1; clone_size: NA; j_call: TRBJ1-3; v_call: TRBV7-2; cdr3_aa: CASSLQQGEGNTIYF; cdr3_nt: TGTGCCAGCAGCCTCCAACAGGGGGAAGGAAACACCATATATTTT
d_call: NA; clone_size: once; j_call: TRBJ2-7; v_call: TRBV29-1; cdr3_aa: CSVLRLDSYEQYF; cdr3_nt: TGCAGCGTCCTCCGGCTAGACTCCTACGAGCAGTACTTC
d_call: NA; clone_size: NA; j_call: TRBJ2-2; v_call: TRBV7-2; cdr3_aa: CASSRDGNTGELFF; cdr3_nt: TGTGCCAGCAGCCGGGACGGGAACACCGGGGAGCTGTTTTTT
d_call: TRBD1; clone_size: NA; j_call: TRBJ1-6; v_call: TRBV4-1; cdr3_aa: CASSQAWTGGYSPLHF; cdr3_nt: TGCGCCAGCAGCCAAGCCTGGACAGGGGGTTATTCACCCCTCCACTTT